This TCR beta chain was retrieved from a study of metastatic and nonmetastatic thyroid tumors. All patients reached thyroid surgery having received no treatment beforehand. Through MiXCR, TCRdb re-clonotyped the PCR reads. The data hold around 30,000 clones, with 13% observed a single time. This clone was counted ten times or more. Germline V gives CDR1 MNHNS, CDR2 SASEGT. This CDR3 contains 14 residues. Between the trimmed V and J ends, which lost 7 bases and 0 bases, there was a span of 10 bases. The sequence was collected from a female donor with papillary thyroid cancer or a benign thyroid nodule (not recorded which). Some clones in this sample may be carry-over from other donors' samples. The V gene is TRBV6-1, the J gene TRBJ2-4; D unresolved. Sequences were obtained from blood. CDR3 coding DNA: TGTGCCAGCATGGTAGGCGAAGCCAAAAACATTCAGTACTTC. Protein product: CASMVGEAKNIQYF.